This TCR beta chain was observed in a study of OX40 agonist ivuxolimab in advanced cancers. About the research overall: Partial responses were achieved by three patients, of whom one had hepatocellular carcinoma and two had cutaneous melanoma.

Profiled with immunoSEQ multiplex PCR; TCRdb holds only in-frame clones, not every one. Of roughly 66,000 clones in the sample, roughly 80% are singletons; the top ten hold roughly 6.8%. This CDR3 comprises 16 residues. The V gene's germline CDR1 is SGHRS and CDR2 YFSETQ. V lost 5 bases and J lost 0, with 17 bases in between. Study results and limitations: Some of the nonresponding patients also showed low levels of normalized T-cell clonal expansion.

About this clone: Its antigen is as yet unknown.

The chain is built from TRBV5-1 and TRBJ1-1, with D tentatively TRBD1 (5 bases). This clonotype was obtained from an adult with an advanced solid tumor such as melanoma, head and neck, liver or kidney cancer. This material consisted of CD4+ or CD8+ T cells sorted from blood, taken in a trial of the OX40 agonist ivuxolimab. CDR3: CASSFRDEGLNTEAFF. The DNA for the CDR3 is TGCGCCAGCAGTTTCCGGGACGAGGGCTTGAACACTGAAGCTTTCTTT. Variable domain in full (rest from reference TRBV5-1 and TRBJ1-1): KAGVTQTPRYLIKTRGQQVTLSCSPISGHRSVSWYQQTPGQGLQFLFEYFSETQRNKGNFPGRFSGRQFSNSRSEMNVSTLELGDSALYLCASSFRDEGLNTEAFFGQGTRLTVV.